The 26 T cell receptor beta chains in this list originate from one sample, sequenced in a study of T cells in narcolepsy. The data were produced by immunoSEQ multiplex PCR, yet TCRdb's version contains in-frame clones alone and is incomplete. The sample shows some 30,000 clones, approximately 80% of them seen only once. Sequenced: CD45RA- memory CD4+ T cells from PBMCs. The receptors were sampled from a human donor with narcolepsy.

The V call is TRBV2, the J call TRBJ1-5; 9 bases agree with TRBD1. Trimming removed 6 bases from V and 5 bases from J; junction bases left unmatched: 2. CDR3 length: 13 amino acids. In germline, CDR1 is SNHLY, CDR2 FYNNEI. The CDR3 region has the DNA TGTGCCAGCAGCAGGGACAGGGATCAGCCCCAGCATTTT. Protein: CASSRDRDQPQHF.

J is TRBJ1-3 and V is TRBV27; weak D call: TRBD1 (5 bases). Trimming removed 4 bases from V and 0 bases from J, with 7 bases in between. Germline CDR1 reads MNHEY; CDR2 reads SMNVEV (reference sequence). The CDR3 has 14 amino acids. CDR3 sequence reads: CASSYRSSGNTIYF. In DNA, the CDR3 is TGTGCCAGCAGTTACAGGTCCTCTGGAAACACCATATATTTT.

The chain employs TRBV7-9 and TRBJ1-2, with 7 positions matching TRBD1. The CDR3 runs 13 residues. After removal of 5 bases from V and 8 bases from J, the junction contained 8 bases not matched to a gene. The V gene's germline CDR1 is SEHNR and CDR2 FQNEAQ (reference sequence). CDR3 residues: CASSVSGTVGYTF. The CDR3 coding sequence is TGTGCCAGCAGCGTCTCCGGGACAGTCGGCTACACCTTC.

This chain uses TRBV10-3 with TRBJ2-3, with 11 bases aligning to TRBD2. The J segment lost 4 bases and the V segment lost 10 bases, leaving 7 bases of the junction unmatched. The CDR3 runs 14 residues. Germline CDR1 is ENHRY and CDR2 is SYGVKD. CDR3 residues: CATVSGGASDTQYF. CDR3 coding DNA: TGTGCCACCGTTAGCGGGGGGGCGTCAGATACGCAGTATTTT.

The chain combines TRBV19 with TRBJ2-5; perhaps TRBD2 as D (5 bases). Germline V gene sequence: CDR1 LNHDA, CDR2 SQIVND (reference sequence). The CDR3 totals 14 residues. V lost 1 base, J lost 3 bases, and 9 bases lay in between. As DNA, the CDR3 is TGTGCCAGTAGTATAGGCGGGTCTAAAGAGACCCAGTACTTC. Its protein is CASSIGGSKETQYF.

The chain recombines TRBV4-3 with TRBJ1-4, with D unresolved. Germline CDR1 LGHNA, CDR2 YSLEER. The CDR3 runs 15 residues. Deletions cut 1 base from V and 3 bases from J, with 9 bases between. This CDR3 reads CASSQAGIPNEKLFF. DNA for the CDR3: TGCGCCAGCAGCCAAGCGGGGATCCCTAATGAAAAACTGTTTTTT.

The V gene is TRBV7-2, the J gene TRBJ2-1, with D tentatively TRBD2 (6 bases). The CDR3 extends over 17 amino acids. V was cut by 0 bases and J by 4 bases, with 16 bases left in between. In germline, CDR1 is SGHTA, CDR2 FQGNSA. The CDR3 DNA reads TGTGCCAGCAGCTTAGCCTTCCATCGCGGGGCTTACAATGAGCAGTTCTTC. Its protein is CASSLAFHRGAYNEQFF.

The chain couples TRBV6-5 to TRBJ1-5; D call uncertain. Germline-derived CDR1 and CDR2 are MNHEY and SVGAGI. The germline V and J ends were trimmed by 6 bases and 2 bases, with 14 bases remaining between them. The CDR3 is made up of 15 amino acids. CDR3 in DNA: TGTGCCAGCAGCCCGAGCACGGTGGGCAATCAGCCCCAGCATTTT. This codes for CASSPSTVGNQPQHF.

CDR3 coding DNA: TGTGCCAGCAGTGCTACAGGGATCTACGAGCAGTACTTC. Translated, it gives CASSATGIYEQYF. The chain links TRBV28 to TRBJ2-7, with a tentative D call TRBD1 (6 bases). Trimming left V 5 bases short and J 3 bases short, with 11 bases between. The CDR3 spans 13 residues. In germline, CDR1 is MDHEN, CDR2 SYDVKM.

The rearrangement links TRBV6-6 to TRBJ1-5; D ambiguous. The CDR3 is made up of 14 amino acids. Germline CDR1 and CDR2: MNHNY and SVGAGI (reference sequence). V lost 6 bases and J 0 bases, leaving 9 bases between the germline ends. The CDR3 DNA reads TGTGCCAGCAGAGGGATGCTTAGCAATCAGCCCCAGCATTTT. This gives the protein CASRGMLSNQPQHF.

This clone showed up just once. CDR3: CASSPPGPPHTEAFF. DNA of the CDR3: TGTGCCAGCTCACCACCTGGACCCCCCCACACTGAAGCTTTCTTT. This rearrangement joins TRBV18 to TRBJ1-1; D unclear. There are 15 residues in the CDR3. Trimming stripped 0 bases from V and 3 bases from J, with 11 bases between. CDR1 and CDR2 from the germline V gene are KGHSH and LQKENI.

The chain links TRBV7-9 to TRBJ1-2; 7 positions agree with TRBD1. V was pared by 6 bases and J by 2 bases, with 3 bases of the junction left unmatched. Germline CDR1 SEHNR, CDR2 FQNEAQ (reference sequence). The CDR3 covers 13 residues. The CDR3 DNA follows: TGTGCCAGCAGTCAACAGGGGAACTATGGCTACACCTTC. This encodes CASSQQGNYGYTF.

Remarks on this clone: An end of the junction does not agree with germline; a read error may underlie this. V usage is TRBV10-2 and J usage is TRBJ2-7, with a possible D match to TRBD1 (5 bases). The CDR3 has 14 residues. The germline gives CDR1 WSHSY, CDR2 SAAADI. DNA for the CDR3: TGCGCCAGCAGTGAAGGAGTTTTTAGGGGTCCCCCTGACTTC. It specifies CASSEGVFRGPPDF.

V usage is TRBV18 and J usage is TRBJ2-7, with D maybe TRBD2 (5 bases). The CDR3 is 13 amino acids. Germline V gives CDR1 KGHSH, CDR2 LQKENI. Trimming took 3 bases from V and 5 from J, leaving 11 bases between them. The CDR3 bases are TGTGCCAGCTCACCGTCGGGGTCGGACGAGCAGTACTTC. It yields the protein CASSPSGSDEQYF.

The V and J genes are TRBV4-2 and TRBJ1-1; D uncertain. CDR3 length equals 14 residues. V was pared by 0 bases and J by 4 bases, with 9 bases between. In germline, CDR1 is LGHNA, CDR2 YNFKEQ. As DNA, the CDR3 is TGTGCCAGCAGCCAAGATTCTTCTATCACTGAAGCTTTCTTT. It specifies CASSQDSSITEAFF.

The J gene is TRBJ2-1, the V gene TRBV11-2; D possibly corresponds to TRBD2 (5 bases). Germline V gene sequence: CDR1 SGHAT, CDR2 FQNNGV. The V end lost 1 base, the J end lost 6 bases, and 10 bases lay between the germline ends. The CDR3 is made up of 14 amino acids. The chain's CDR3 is CASSLVLEANEQFF. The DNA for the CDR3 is TGTGCCAGCAGCTTAGTTCTGGAGGCCAATGAGCAGTTCTTC.

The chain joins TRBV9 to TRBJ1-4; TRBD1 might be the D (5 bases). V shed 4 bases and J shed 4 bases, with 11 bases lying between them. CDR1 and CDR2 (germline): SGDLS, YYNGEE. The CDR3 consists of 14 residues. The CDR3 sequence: CASSLTESNEKLFF. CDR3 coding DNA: TGTGCCAGCAGCTTGACAGAAAGTAATGAAAAACTGTTTTTT.

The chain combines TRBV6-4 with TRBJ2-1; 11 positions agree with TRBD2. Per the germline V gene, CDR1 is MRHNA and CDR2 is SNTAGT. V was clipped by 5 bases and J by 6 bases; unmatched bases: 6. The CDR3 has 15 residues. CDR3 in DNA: TGTGCCAGCAGTTTTCGACTAGCGGGGAGCAATGAGCAGTTCTTC. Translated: CASSFRLAGSNEQFF.

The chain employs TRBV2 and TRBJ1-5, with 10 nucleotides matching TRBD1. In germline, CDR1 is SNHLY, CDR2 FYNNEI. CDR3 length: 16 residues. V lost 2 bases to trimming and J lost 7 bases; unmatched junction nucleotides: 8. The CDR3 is CASSERRTGGNQPQHF. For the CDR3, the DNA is TGTGCCAGCAGTGAAAGGAGGACAGGGGGAAACCAGCCCCAGCATTTT.

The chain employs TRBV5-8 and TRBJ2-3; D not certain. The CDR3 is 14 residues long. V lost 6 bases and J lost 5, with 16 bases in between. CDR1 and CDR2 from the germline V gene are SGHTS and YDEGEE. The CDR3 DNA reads TGTGCCAGCATTCCACTGGGCGCAGTAGATACGCAGTATTTT. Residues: CASIPLGAVDTQYF.

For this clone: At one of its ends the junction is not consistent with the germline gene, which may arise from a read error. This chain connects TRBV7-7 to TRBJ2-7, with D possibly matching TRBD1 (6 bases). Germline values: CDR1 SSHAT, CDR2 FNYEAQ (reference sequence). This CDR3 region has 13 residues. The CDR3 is CASSIDRTYEQYF. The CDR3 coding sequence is TGTGCTAGCAGCATAGACAGGACCTACGAGCAGTACTTC.

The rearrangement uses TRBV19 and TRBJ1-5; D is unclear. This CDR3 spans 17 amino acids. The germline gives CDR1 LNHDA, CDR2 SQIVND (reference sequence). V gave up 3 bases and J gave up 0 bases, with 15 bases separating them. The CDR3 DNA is TGTGCCAGTAGTATTTTATGGACCCCTCGTAGCAATCAGCCCCAGCATTTT. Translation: CASSILWTPRSNQPQHF. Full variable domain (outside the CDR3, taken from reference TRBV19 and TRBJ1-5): DGGITQSPKYLFRKEGQNVTLSCEQNLNHDAMYWYRQDPGQGLRLIYYSQIVNDFQKGDIAEGYSVSREKKESFPLTVTSAQKNPTAFYLCASSILWTPRSNQPQHFGDGTRLSIL.

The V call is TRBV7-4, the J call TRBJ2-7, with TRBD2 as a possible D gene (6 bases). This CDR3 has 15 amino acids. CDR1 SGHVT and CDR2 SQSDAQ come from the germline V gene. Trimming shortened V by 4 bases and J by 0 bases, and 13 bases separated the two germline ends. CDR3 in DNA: TGTGCCAGCAGCTGCTCAAGCGGGTGCTCCTACGAGCAGTACTTC. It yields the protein CASSCSSGCSYEQYF.

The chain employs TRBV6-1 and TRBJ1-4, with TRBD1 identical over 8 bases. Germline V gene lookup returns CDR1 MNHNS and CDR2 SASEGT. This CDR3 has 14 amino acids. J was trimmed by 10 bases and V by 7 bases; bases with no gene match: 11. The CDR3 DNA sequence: TGTGCCAGCACCGGACAGGGTGCGTTCGGAAAACTGTTTTTT. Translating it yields CASTGQGAFGKLFF.

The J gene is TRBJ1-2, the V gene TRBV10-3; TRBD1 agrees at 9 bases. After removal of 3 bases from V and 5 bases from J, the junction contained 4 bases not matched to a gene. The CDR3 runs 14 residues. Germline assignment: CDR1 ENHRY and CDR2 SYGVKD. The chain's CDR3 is CAISETGGVYGYTF. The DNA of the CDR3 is TGTGCCATCAGTGAAACAGGGGGCGTTTATGGCTACACCTTC.

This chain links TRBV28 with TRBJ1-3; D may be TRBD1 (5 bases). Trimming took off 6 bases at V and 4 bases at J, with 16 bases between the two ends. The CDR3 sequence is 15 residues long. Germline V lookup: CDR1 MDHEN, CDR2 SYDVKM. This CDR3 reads CASRPTGTGGNTIYF. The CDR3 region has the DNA TGTGCCAGCAGGCCTACCGGGACCGGGGGAAACACCATATATTTT. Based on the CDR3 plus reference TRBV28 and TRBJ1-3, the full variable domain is DVKVTQSSRYLVKRTGEKVFLECVQDMDHENMFWYRQDPGLGLRLIYFSYDVKMKEKGDIPEGYSVSREKKERFSLILESASTNQTSMYLCASRPTGTGGNTIYFGEGSWLTVV.